The 8 T cell receptor beta chains below were found in one sample sequenced in a study of cytomegalovirus exposure and HLA in healthy donors. The study ran its PCR with 60 Vbeta and 13 Jbeta primers. Produced via immunoSEQ multiplex PCR; TCRdb's table is partial and in-frame only. Seen here are under 140,000 clones, around 76% observed once, and the top ten hold roughly 13%. The sample comprised PBMCs. These receptor sequences come from a man younger than 40 in good health and CMV-seropositive.

The V and J genes are TRBV6-5 and TRBJ1-1; 7 positions agree with TRBD1. The germline gives CDR1 MNHEY, CDR2 SVGAGI. CDR3 length: 16 residues. V trimming: 4 bases; J trimming: 1 base; junction bases outside the gene matches: 9. CDR3 region: CASSSAPGGENTEAFF. The CDR3 DNA follows: TGTGCCAGCAGTTCGGCCCCAGGGGGTGAGAACACTGAAGCTTTCTTT.

V gene TRBV18 combines with J gene TRBJ2-5, with TRBD1 identical over 12 bases. Germline trimming cut 1 base from V and 5 bases from J; bases unmatched to any gene: 2. The CDR3 runs to 15 residues. Germline loops: CDR1 KGHSH, CDR2 LQKENI. CDR3 DNA sequence: TGTGCCAGCTCACCACGGGACAGGGGGCTGGAGACCCAGTACTTC. As protein: CASSPRDRGLETQYF.

This chain links TRBV2 with TRBJ2-1, with D tentatively TRBD1 (5 bases). Trimming shortened V by 4 bases and J by 6 bases, and 10 bases separated the two germline ends. The length of the CDR3 is 13 residues. Germline V lookup: CDR1 SNHLY, CDR2 FYNNEI. Here the CDR3 reads CASSGGSANEQFF. In DNA form, the CDR3 reads TGTGCCAGCAGTGGGGGCAGTGCCAATGAGCAGTTCTTC.

V gene TRBV28 combines with J gene TRBJ2-1; a weak D match, TRBD1 (5 bases). The CDR3 loop spans 16 amino acids. V gave up 2 bases and J gave up 2 bases, with 13 bases separating them. Germline CDR1 is MDHEN and CDR2 is SYDVKM. As DNA, the CDR3 is TGTGCCAGCAGTTTAAAGGTGGGCAGGGCCTACAATGAGCAGTTCTTC. It codes for CASSLKVGRAYNEQFF.

This rearrangement joins TRBV5-1 to TRBJ1-2; 7 positions match TRBD1. Losses at the gene ends were 0 bases for V and 0 bases for J; bases not matched to a gene: 11. The germline CDR1 and CDR2 sequences are SGHRS and YFSETQ. The CDR3 length is 18 residues. The CDR3 DNA follows: TGCGCCAGCAGCTTGGGTGGAGGGGGCCCCCCAGCTAACTATGGCTACACCTTC. Amino acids: CASSLGGGGPPANYGYTF. The whole variable domain, filled in from reference TRBV5-1 and TRBJ1-2, reads KAGVTQTPRYLIKTRGQQVTLSCSPISGHRSVSWYQQTPGQGLQFLFEYFSETQRNKGNFPGRFSGRQFSNSRSEMNVSTLELGDSALYLCASSLGGGGPPANYGYTFGSGTRLTVV.

The rearrangement uses TRBV2 and TRBJ2-7; D is unresolved. The CDR3 is made up of 13 amino acids. Per the germline V gene, CDR1 is SNHLY and CDR2 is FYNNEI. Trimming stripped 7 bases from V and 2 bases from J, with 12 bases between. The CDR3: CASTRATTYEQYF. The CDR3 nucleotides read TGTGCCAGCACCCGCGCTACCACCTACGAGCAGTACTTC.

This chain connects TRBV15 to TRBJ1-2, with D maybe TRBD1 (5 bases). Trimming took off 6 bases at V and 7 bases at J, with 21 bases between the two ends. The CDR3 sequence is 15 residues long. Germline CDR1 LNHNV, CDR2 YYDKDF (reference sequence). In nucleotides, the CDR3 is TGTGCCACCAGTAGAAACCTACAGGAAGGACGTGGCTACACCTTC. Translated, it gives CATSRNLQEGRGYTF.

The chain couples TRBV2 to TRBJ1-4; perhaps TRBD1 as D (5 bases). The ends were cut back, 1 base at V and 4 bases at J, with 10 bases in the middle. This CDR3 has 15 residues. Germline V gene sequence: CDR1 SNHLY, CDR2 FYNNEI. CDR3 region: CASSEVGQINEKLFF. The CDR3 DNA reads as TGTGCCAGCAGTGAAGTGGGGCAGATTAATGAAAAACTGTTTTTT.